The source of this TCR beta chain is a study of T cell responses to AZD1222 COVID-19 vaccine. For the study at large: Investigators merged groups given second doses at roughly 4 or roughly 12 weeks.

From germline, CDR1 is SNHLY and CDR2 FYNNEI. V shed 4 bases and J shed 4 bases, with 10 bases lying between them. This CDR3 comprises 13 residues. Study-wide findings and caveats: Clonal diversity may have been underestimated, and the donors were mostly white British, with more females than males. A rise in Spike-specific TCR breadth and depth followed two AZD1222 doses. The reported proportion of spike-specific TCRs targeting unmutated variant regions was nearly half.

Details on this clone: The antigen is undetermined.

Measured with immunoSEQ multiplex PCR; TCRdb has only the in-frame clones, and not every one. The sample lists some 110,000 clones; 70% to 90% were seen once. This TCR came from an adult in good health. Sequencing was performed on peripheral blood, taken on day 0 of AZD1222 vaccination. V gene TRBV2 combines with J gene TRBJ1-2; possibly TRBD1 for D (5 bases). CDR3 sequence: CASSATALYGYTF. The CDR3 DNA reads as TGTGCCAGCAGTGCGACAGCCCTCTATGGCTACACCTTC.